This T cell receptor (beta chain) was observed in a study of PD-1 blockade in classical Hodgkin lymphoma (TCRdb year 2020). Turning to the overall study: Nivolumab dosing was 3 mg/kg intravenously every 2 weeks, continuing until either disease progression or unacceptable toxicity. A peripheral blood immune signature of response to PD-1 blockade in classical Hodgkin lymphoma was defined using TCR beta sequencing and CyTOF.

As concerns this clone: The antigen it binds to is not known. No base quality information exists; no much larger clone differs at one position.

The time point label here, explained by the study, means: cycle 1 day 1 (C1D1), immediately before nivolumab initiation. All trial patients had relapsed after autologous stem cell transplantation, with cohorts A, B and C differing in prior brentuximab vedotin exposure. A total of roughly 60 patients with relapsed/refractory classical Hodgkin lymphoma made up the trial cohort, and each patient's best overall response was complete response, partial response or progressive disease. Single-agent nivolumab was administered to trial patients in the multi-cohort phase II CheckMate 205 trial. An independent review committee assessed best overall response by applying the 2007 International Working Group response criteria. Trial PBMCs were obtained immediately prior to nivolumab initiation (C1D1) and on therapy at cycle 2 day 1 and cycle 4 day 1. Peripheral blood was collected in 8 mL Vacutainer Cell Preparation Tubes, from which PBMCs were isolated by centrifugation and then cryopreserved.

Genomic DNA was extracted with the Qiagen DNeasy kit from unsorted PBMCs and from negatively selected CD4+ and CD8+ fractions. TCR beta CDR3 regions were amplified by immunoSEQ multiplex PCR using primers annealing to V and J segments. A synthetic immune receptor repertoire was used to minimize amplification bias, and any residual bias was removed computationally once sequencing was done. The study's own analysis went as follows. Custom Python scripts were used to quantify repertoire diversity as the Shannon entropy index. Unsorted, CD4+ and CD8+ repertoires were analyzed separately, except in combined analyses where CD4+ and CD8+ sequences were merged in silico. Clonal expansion was defined as at least a 2-fold frequency increase after treatment relative to C1D1, with a pseudocount of 0.5 for undetected baseline clones. Singleton clones were defined as clones with 0 or 1 copy at C1D1, and non-singleton clones were defined as clones with 2 or more copies. Clones expanded in unsorted samples were assigned a CD4+, CD8+ or unknown annotation through matching of protein sequences in sorted samples from the same patient. Wilcoxon tests on paired samples were used to test changes in diversity from C1D1 to C4D1. Sourced from immuneACCESS, this table was stored by TCRdb with only in-frame sequences that have V and J called. A share of the clones is absent; for the studies checked, an unresolved V gene accounts for under half, and the remainder has no known explanation. V and J calls and clone size are given by that table; D and trimming were obtained from the DNA. This sample gives tens of thousands of clones in total; about 77% of them show up just once. Over 10% of the sample is held by the ten biggest clonotypes.

The paper as a whole reports these results and caveats: Baseline diversity similar to that of newly diagnosed patients was observed in trial patients achieving complete response, whereas significantly lower diversity was observed in partial responders and progressors. Lower diversity was seen in patients whose nivolumab began less than 1 year after ASCT, and these patients were left out of later analyses so that immune reconstitution would not confound the results. By C4D1, a significant rise was seen in CD4+ TCR diversity but not in CD8+ TCR diversity (p=0.0027 vs p=0.16), and the rise was most apparent among complete responders (p=0.02). The study was limited to a single clinical trial cohort, and causes of repertoire differences, possibly disease activity or prior therapy, remained undefined. Baseline TCR diversity was reported to be lower in newly diagnosed patients than in healthy donors, and even lower in relapsed/refractory patients.

From the germline V gene, CDR1 is MNHNS and CDR2 is SASEGT. V was cut back by 4 bases and J by 5 bases, leaving a gap of 12 bases between them. The CDR3 holds 14 amino acids from the cysteine to the phenylalanine. The read is trimmed to its CDR3 DNA, 42 bases read in frame from base 1. The rearrangement combines TRBV6-1 with TRBJ1-5; the D gene is unclear. The material sequenced was peripheral blood mononuclear cells (PBMCs), taken at baseline. The clonotype comes from a human donor with classical Hodgkin lymphoma. The base sequence is TGTGCCAGCAGTGTAGCACAGCTGGATCAGCCCCAGCATTTT. This sequence encodes CASSVAQLDQPQHF.